Here is one TCR beta chain with its context. What it binds is not known. Tumor samples were obtained before definitive surgery or chemotherapy. The data are from a study of high-grade serous ovarian cancer treatment subgroups. Study-level results: Same-patient tumor repertoires overlapped at roughly 0.095 to 0.85; different patients barely overlapped. Only CDR3 was analyzed; CDR1 and CDR2 were not. TCR relatedness rose with neoantigen level and trended with mutation load.

This CDR3 comprises 14 residues. With 1 base removed from V and 1 base from J, the gap between germline ends came to 7 bases. Per the germline V gene, CDR1 is LGHNA and CDR2 is YNFKEQ. Using immunoSEQ multiplex PCR, the repertoire was profiled, and TCRdb retains in-frame clones only, with some absent. The repertoire has about 12,000 clones, 88% of them found once; the top ten carry about 2.9%. The sequence derives from a human donor with high-grade serous ovarian cancer. The sample comprised tumor tissue. The chain employs TRBV4-2 and TRBJ1-1; no firm D call. CDR3 in amino acids: CASSQAGENTEAFF. CDR3 coding DNA: TGTGCCAGCAGCCAAGCAGGAGAGAACACTGAAGCTTTCTTT.